The T cell receptor beta chain under discussion was sequenced for a study of T cell responses to AZD1222 COVID-19 vaccine. The V end lost 1 base, the J end lost 5 bases, and 12 bases lay between the germline ends. CDR3 length: 14 amino acids. Germline CDR1 SGHDT, CDR2 YYEEEE. Data came from immunoSEQ multiplex PCR; TCRdb stores just in-frame clones and leaves some out. This sample has roughly 160,000 clones, with 90% to 95% found just once. This sequence was found in an adult in good health. The V call is TRBV5-6, the J call TRBJ2-5; no clear D. The sample was peripheral blood, taken on day 0 of AZD1222 vaccination. The CDR3 bases are TGTGCCAGCAGCTTGTCACCTGGTTGGGAGACCCAGTACTTC. Protein product: CASSLSPGWETQYF.